Shown below are 16 T cell receptor beta chains from a single sample sequenced in a study of beta chain bispecific antibodies for T cell cancers. Overall study results and limits: Most targeted TRBV signal came from the leukemia cell line cells, not normal T cells.

Blood mononuclear cells were expanded for around three days using either OKT3 anti-CD3 antibody or CD3/CD28 beads. Antigen specificity for these receptors is unknown. MiXCR, applied by TCRdb to the 5' RACE reads, yields one record per CDR3 protein. The table records 20,000 to 25,000 distinct CDR3 sequences, about 2.6% of them present only once. Sequenced: healthy donor T cells cultured with leukemia cells. All receptors derive from a human donor in good health. Some clones in this sample may be carry-over from other donors' samples.

This clonotype was counted at least ten times. CDR3 in DNA: TGTGCCAGCAGTTTTTCTAGCGGGGGGAGTGAGCAGTTCTTC. Its protein product is CASSFSSGGSEQFF. The V and J genes are TRBV12-3 or TRBV12-4 and TRBJ2-1, with TRBD2 matching 11 bases. Trimming removed 3 bases from V and 9 bases from J; junction bases left unmatched: 4. The length of the CDR3 is 14 residues.

This clonotype is deemed medium-sized. The CDR3 region has the DNA TGTGCCAGCAGCTTTGGGGGACAGGACACAGATACGCAGTATTTT. Amino acid sequence: CASSFGGQDTDTQYF. The chain recombines TRBV5-5 with TRBJ2-3; 8 bases line up with TRBD1. Germline V gives CDR1 SGHKS, CDR2 YYEKEE (reference sequence). V was clipped by 2 bases and J by 2 bases; unmatched bases: 4. The CDR3 covers 15 residues.

This clonotype was seen repeatedly, ten times or more. The chain is built from TRBV10-3 and TRBJ2-7; D possibly corresponds to TRBD1 (8 bases). V was trimmed by 8 bases and J by 5 bases, leaving 16 bases between them. This CDR3 spans 13 amino acids. Germline V gene data show CDR1 as ENHRY and CDR2 as SYGVKD. CDR3 amino acids: CAIGHRGGDEQYF. The CDR3 DNA is TGTGCCATCGGGCACAGGGGGGGCGACGAGCAGTACTTC.

J is TRBJ2-1 and V is TRBV7-8, with 10 nucleotides matching TRBD2. The CDR3 is 15 amino acids. CDR1 is SGHVS and CDR2 is FQNEAQ in the germline V gene. J lost 10 bases, V lost 2 bases, and 8 bases had no gene match. CDR3 region: CASSLLLAGEWEQFF. CDR3 nucleotides: TGTGCCAGCAGCTTATTGCTAGCGGGGGAGTGGGAGCAGTTCTTC.

This sequence joins TRBV5-1 and TRBJ1-1; D not resolved. Between the trimmed V and J ends, which lost 4 bases and 1 base, there was a span of 8 bases. This CDR3 contains 13 residues. Per germline, CDR1 SGHRS and CDR2 YFSETQ. The CDR3 sequence is CASSLDSNTEAFF. CDR3 nucleotides: TGCGCCAGCAGCCTGGATTCGAACACTGAAGCTTTCTTT.

The chain joins TRBV19 to TRBJ2-1, with D hard to call. The CDR3 runs 15 residues. Germline lookup yields CDR1 LNHDA and CDR2 SQIVND (reference sequence). With 1 base removed from V and 5 bases from J, the gap between germline ends came to 12 bases. The chain's CDR3 is CASSIGPATNNEQFF. CDR3 in DNA: TGTGCCAGTAGTATAGGGCCAGCTACAAACAATGAGCAGTTCTTC. The whole variable domain, remainder taken from reference TRBV19 and TRBJ2-1, is DGGITQSPKYLFRKEGQNVTLSCEQNLNHDAMYWYRQDPGQGLRLIYYSQIVNDFQKGDIAEGYSVSREKKESFPLTVTSAQKNPTAFYLCASSIGPATNNEQFFGPGTRLTVL.

This clonotype was found many times. This chain links TRBV19 with TRBJ1-1; D possibly corresponds to TRBD1 (5 bases). This CDR3 has 14 amino acids. CDR1 is LNHDA and CDR2 is SQIVND in the germline V gene (reference sequence). V was cut by 1 base and J by 1 base, with 7 bases left in between. The CDR3 coding sequence is TGTGCCAGTAGTATAGGAGGGGCGAACACTGAAGCTTTCTTT. This sequence encodes CASSIGGANTEAFF.

This clonotype was counted many times. The chain joins TRBV5-6 to TRBJ2-5; D is perhaps TRBD1 (6 bases). Germline values: CDR1 SGHDT, CDR2 YYEEEE. This CDR3 contains 15 residues. With 7 bases removed from V and 5 bases from J, the gap between germline ends came to 21 bases. CDR3 DNA: TGTGCCAGCGGCGCTCAAGAACAGGGCCCGGAGACCCAGTACTTC. Translated: CASGAQEQGPETQYF.

This clonotype showed up many times. The chain uses TRBV5-1 and TRBJ2-5; TRBD1 matches at 9 bases. The CDR3 consists of 14 residues. V lost 4 bases, J lost 7 bases, and 8 bases stayed unmatched. CDR1 and CDR2 from the germline V gene are SGHRS and YFSETQ. The CDR3 DNA is TGCGCCAGCAGCCCGGGACAGGGTGTTGGGACCCAGTACTTC. Amino acid sequence: CASSPGQGVGTQYF.

This clonotype appeared many times. This chain uses TRBV20-1 with TRBJ1-2; D not resolved. The CDR3 sequence is 13 residues long. Germline CDR1 is DFQATT and CDR2 is SNEGSKA (reference sequence). Trimming pared 4 bases from V and 5 bases from J, leaving 14 bases between. The CDR3 loop is CSATMDMGYGYTF. For the CDR3, the DNA is TGCAGTGCTACCATGGATATGGGGTATGGCTACACCTTC.

This clonotype was observed at least ten times. The chain is built from TRBV3-1 and TRBJ2-6, with D unclear. Looked up from germline, CDR1 is LGHDT and CDR2 is YNNKEL (reference sequence). This CDR3 is built from 16 residues. Deletions cut 0 bases from V and 3 bases from J, with 9 bases between. The CDR3, as DNA: TGTGCCAGCAGCCAAGATGGGAAGGGTGGGGCCAACGTCCTGACTTTC. Residues: CASSQDGKGGANVLTF.

This clonotype was found many times. This chain uses TRBV9 with TRBJ2-1; D uncertain. The germline V gene encodes CDR1 SGDLS and CDR2 YYNGEE. V was clipped by 4 bases and J by 12 bases, with 17 bases between them. This CDR3 is built from 13 residues. CDR3 nucleotide sequence: TGTGCCAGCAGCTCCGCGGAGTCTCCCGGGCAGTTCTTC. Encoded protein: CASSSAESPGQFF.

This clonotype has more than one count but fewer than ten. V is TRBV11-2 and J is TRBJ1-6; D gene unclear. Germline V gives CDR1 SGHAT, CDR2 FQNNGV. Trimming cost V 3 bases and J 6 bases, with 3 bases left between them. This CDR3 has 12 amino acids. The DNA for the CDR3 is TGTGCCAGCAGCTTCACTAATTCACCCCTCCACTTT. This codes for CASSFTNSPLHF.

This clonotype was seen at least ten times. The chain couples TRBV19 to TRBJ1-5; 9 bases align to TRBD1. Germline V CDR1 and CDR2: LNHDA, SQIVND (reference sequence). The CDR3 loop spans 13 amino acids. V shed 8 bases and J 5 bases; nucleotides not matched to a gene: 4. CDR3 DNA: TGTGCCAGTGGACAGGGGACGTATCAGCCCCAGCATTTT. This codes for CASGQGTYQPQHF. The full variable domain, completed using reference TRBV19 and TRBJ1-5, is DGGITQSPKYLFRKEGQNVTLSCEQNLNHDAMYWYRQDPGQGLRLIYYSQIVNDFQKGDIAEGYSVSREKKESFPLTVTSAQKNPTAFYLCASGQGTYQPQHFGDGTRLSIL.

Ten or more counts support this clonotype. The chain carries TRBV3-1 and TRBJ1-1; D is ambiguous. The CDR3 is 14 amino acids. The germline gives CDR1 LGHDT, CDR2 YNNKEL (reference sequence). V was trimmed by 6 bases and J by 1 base, leaving 12 bases between them. The CDR3 spells CASRRDLGNTEAFF. CDR3 DNA sequence: TGTGCCAGCAGGAGGGATCTTGGGAACACTGAAGCTTTCTTT.

This clonotype was counted only a few times. V and J are TRBV29-1 and TRBJ1-1; D may be TRBD1 (5 bases). The length of the CDR3 is 11 residues. Germline lookup yields CDR1 SQVTM and CDR2 ANQGSEA. V was shortened by 8 bases and J by 7 bases, with 14 bases between the two germline ends. In DNA, the CDR3 is TGCAGCATAACGGTGGACAATGAAGCTTTCTTT. Translation gives CSITVDNEAFF.